This TCR beta chain comes out of a study of regulatory T cells in long-lasting Graves disease. Study conclusions and caveats: Between persistent patients, about 2,500 public clonotypes were shared, exceeding the approximately 900 shared between new patients. There were preferences for TRBV28, TRBJ1-2 and TRBJ2-5 in persistent disease.

Time point here: newly diagnosed GD, antithyroid drugs for less than 3 months. With RNA extracted from PBMCs as input, the TCR library was made. Worth noting for this clonotype: As yet, its antigen is unknown. A far larger clone is just one base off, so this is likely a read error.

V was pared by 1 base and J by 7 bases, with 11 bases between. This CDR3 is built from 13 residues. Arm-PCR with iRepertoire HTBI primers amplified the CDR3 regions for these TCR beta libraries. As originally analysed: Throughout the samples, researchers identified roughly 59 TRBV and some 13 TRBJ segments. TCRdb processed the multiplex PCR reads anew with MiXCR; each CDR3 protein has one entry. The authors' filters were not applied to this entry. The sample lists roughly 420,000 distinct CDR3 sequences, around 13% occurring once. The data were also submitted as part of a second study, on T cells in Graves' hyperthyroidism and ophthalmopathy.

Material: peripheral blood mononuclear cells (PBMCs), obtained at new diagnosis, from a patient treated with antithyroid drugs. The genes are TRBV12-3 or TRBV12-4 and TRBJ2-7, with D unclear. This sequence originates from a woman aged 45-60 years with Graves disease. The CDR3 nucleotides are TGTGCCAGCAGTTTAGATCCTACGGATGAGCAGTACTTC. This translates into CASSLDPTDEQYF.